The rows below give T cell receptor beta chains drawn from one sample of a study of T cell clones after liver transplantation. Clones were sequenced by immunoSEQ multiplex PCR, and TCRdb holds only the in-frame ones, with some missing. The profile covers 50,000 or so clones, with approximately 71% appearing a single time and about a tenth taken by the ten largest. The material was CD4+ T cells from blood, obtained approximately 54 months after liver transplant. These receptor sequences come from a human patient who received a liver transplant. Some T cells could come from the graft donor. Both conserved end residues are trimmed from each CDR3. The order of the fields is V gene, J gene, CDR3 protein.

TRBV2	TRBJ1-6	ASSLHNSPLH
TRBV19	TRBJ2-2	ASNGAANTGELF
TRBV7-9	TRBJ2-1	ASSASLAGGSYNEQF
TRBV30	TRBJ1-1	ACDISNTEAF
TRBV2	TRBJ2-3	ASTKSTEITDTQY
TRBV19	TRBJ2-5	ASSIDIRGAETQY
TRBV7-2	TRBJ2-5	ASSQGAGETQY
TRBV10-2	TRBJ1-6	ASSEDRDRSPLH
TRBV10-3	TRBJ2-1	AIRTGGGNEQF
TRBV11-2	TRBJ2-3	ASSLAGTDTQY
TRBV7-2	TRBJ1-6	ASSRNTGATSPLH
TRBV9	TRBJ1-1	ASSVEGLGTGMVGNTEAF
TRBV28	TRBJ1-2	ASSRYRAQGYT
TRBV7-9	TRBJ2-3	ASSSPPPRHTQY
TRBV18	TRBJ1-6	ASSPRQRDGSPLH
TRBV5-5	TRBJ1-1	ASSLRPNTEAF
TRBV19	TRBJ1-5	ATQRTGGRNQPQH